The 30 T cell receptor beta chains below come from one sample, sequenced in a study of T cells expressing NK-cell markers. TCRdb processed the 5' RACE reads again and assigns one entry to each CDR3 protein, with no DNA. Its table lists 200,000 to 300,000 distinct CDR3 sequences. The source material was blood T cells: a sorted CD56 or NKG2C T cell subset, CD4+ or CD8+ T cells, or bulk PBMC T cells (not recorded which). Receptors were obtained from a man younger than 30 in good health.

The chain links TRBV5-1 to TRBJ2-4; TCRdb lists TRBD1, though no DNA is available to test this call. The CDR3 is 16 residues long. Per the germline V gene, CDR1 is SGHRS and CDR2 is YFSETQ. The CDR3 sequence: CASSLGTGVAKNIQYF.

The genes are TRBV20-1 and TRBJ1-4; TCRdb's D gene call, TRBD1, goes unchecked for lack of DNA. CDR3 size: 17 residues. Per the germline V gene, CDR1 is DFQATT and CDR2 is SNEGSKA (reference sequence). The CDR3 loop is CSARSLGRGTENEKLFF.

CDR3 sequence reads: CASSPNLLRVGNQPQHF. This chain joins TRBV18 and TRBJ1-5. This CDR3 has 17 residues. Germline V gives CDR1 KGHSH, CDR2 LQKENI. Combining the CDR3 with reference TRBV18 and TRBJ1-5 gives the whole variable domain NAGVMQNPRHLVRRRGQEARLRCSPMKGHSHVYWYRQLPEEGLKFMVYLQKENIIDESGMPKERFSAEFPKEGPSILRIQQVVRGDSAAYFCASSPNLLRVGNQPQHFGDGTRLSIL.

The rearrangement uses TRBV24-1 and TRBJ1-2. Germline CDR1 reads KGHDR; CDR2 reads SFDVKD. This CDR3 has 12 amino acids. The CDR3 spells CATNTECYGYTF.

The chain joins TRBV20-1 to TRBJ2-7. Germline V CDR1 and CDR2: DFQATT, SNEGSKA (reference sequence). The CDR3 runs 12 residues. CDR3 loop: CSASLGFYEQYF.

The genes are TRBV12-5 and TRBJ1-2. The germline V gene encodes CDR1 LGHNT and CDR2 FRNRAP. The length of the CDR3 is 18 residues. The CDR3 is CASGLGGLAGAGGYGYTF.

The V and J genes are TRBV19 and TRBJ1-6. CDR1 is LNHDA and CDR2 is SQIVND in the germline V gene (reference sequence). The CDR3 totals 17 residues. The CDR3 reads CASSISRRLGSNSPLHF. Using reference TRBV19 and TRBJ1-6 for the parts outside the CDR3, the full variable domain is DGGITQSPKYLFRKEGQNVTLSCEQNLNHDAMYWYRQDPGQGLRLIYYSQIVNDFQKGDIAEGYSVSREKKESFPLTVTSAQKNPTAFYLCASSISRRLGSNSPLHFGNGTRLTVT.

The genes are TRBV3-1 and TRBJ1-5. The CDR3 covers 14 residues. The germline CDR1 and CDR2 sequences are LGHDT and YNNKEL (reference sequence). The CDR3 sequence is CASSQLGLDQPQHF.

This chain links TRBV6-1 with TRBJ2-3; lacking DNA, the TRBD2 call made by TCRdb goes unchecked. The CDR3 is made up of 15 amino acids. Per the germline V gene, CDR1 is MNHNS and CDR2 is SASEGT. The CDR3 sequence: CASSSGLETWDTQYF.

The genes are TRBV20-1 and TRBJ1-2; with no DNA, the TCRdb D assignment of TRBD1 cannot be verified. The CDR3 extends over 14 amino acids. Germline V gene lookup returns CDR1 DFQATT and CDR2 SNEGSKA (reference sequence). The CDR3 loop is CSAITGGSNYGYTF.

This sequence joins TRBV30 and TRBJ2-4; TCRdb picks TRBD1, but there is no DNA to check that call. CDR3 length equals 17 residues. Germline V gives CDR1 GTSNPN, CDR2 SVGIG (reference sequence). The CDR3 reads CAWSAQRDSTGKNIQYF. The whole variable domain, remainder taken from reference TRBV30 and TRBJ2-4, is SQTIHQWPATLVQPVGSPLSLECTVEGTSNPNLYWYRQAAGRGLQLLFYSVGIGQISSEVPQNLSASRPQDRQFILSSKKLLLSDSGFYLCAWSAQRDSTGKNIQYFGAGTRLSVL.

This chain links TRBV20-1 with TRBJ2-7. There are 13 residues in the CDR3. Germline V gives CDR1 DFQATT, CDR2 SNEGSKA (reference sequence). The CDR3 is CSARVSTYYEQYF.

The rearrangement links TRBV12-3 or TRBV12-4 to TRBJ2-1; the TCRdb call, TRBD1, lacks DNA for checking. The CDR3 is 17 residues long. CDR3: CASKRSVLGQRYNEQFF.

The chain joins TRBV12-3 or TRBV12-4 to TRBJ1-5; TCRdb designates TRBD1, a call that cannot be tested without DNA. This CDR3 has 12 amino acids. This CDR3 is CASGGYNQPQHF.

The chain recombines TRBV7-8 with TRBJ2-5; TCRdb reports TRBD2, a call that lacks DNA to check it against. The CDR3 loop spans 14 amino acids. Germline V CDR1 and CDR2: SGHVS, FQNEAQ. CDR3 residues: CASSPRSGLETQYF.

This chain links TRBV12-3 or TRBV12-4 with TRBJ1-6; the TCRdb D gene call, TRBD1, has no DNA to confirm it. This CDR3 contains 16 residues. This CDR3 reads CASSTTGQANNSPLHF.

V and J are TRBV12-3 or TRBV12-4 and TRBJ2-5. The CDR3 extends over 11 amino acids. The CDR3 reads CASGMQETQYF.

The gene calls are TRBV10-3 and TRBJ2-7; TCRdb outputs TRBD2, but without DNA this stays unchecked. Germline-derived CDR1 and CDR2 are ENHRY and SYGVKD. The CDR3 has 15 amino acids. The CDR3 region is CAISWASGSMNEQYF.

The chain joins TRBV18 to TRBJ2-1; TCRdb lists TRBD2, though no DNA is available to test this call. This CDR3 is built from 13 residues. CDR1 and CDR2 (germline): KGHSH, LQKENI. CDR3 amino acids: CASSPGRRNEQFF. Based on the CDR3 plus reference TRBV18 and TRBJ2-1, the full variable domain is NAGVMQNPRHLVRRRGQEARLRCSPMKGHSHVYWYRQLPEEGLKFMVYLQKENIIDESGMPKERFSAEFPKEGPSILRIQQVVRGDSAAYFCASSPGRRNEQFFGPGTRLTVL.

This chain joins TRBV9 and TRBJ1-3. CDR1 SGDLS and CDR2 YYNGEE come from the germline V gene. This CDR3 is built from 14 residues. This chain's CDR3 is CASSGPGPGNTIYF. Looking up the rest from reference TRBV9 and TRBJ1-3 gives the full variable domain: DSGVTQTPKHLITATGQRVTLRCSPRSGDLSVYWYQQSLDQGLQFLIQYYNGEERAKGNILERFSAQQFPDLHSELNLSSLELGDSALYFCASSGPGPGNTIYFGEGSWLTVV.

J is TRBJ1-1 and V is TRBV7-9; TCRdb reports TRBD1, a call that lacks DNA to check it against. This CDR3 has 17 residues. The germline V gene has CDR1 SEHNR and CDR2 FQNEAQ (reference sequence). CDR3 sequence reads: CASSSLTGPTWATEAFF. Filled out from reference TRBV7-9 and TRBJ1-1, the complete variable domain reads DTGVSQNPRHKITKRGQNVTFRCDPISEHNRLYWYRQTLGQGPEFLTYFQNEAQLEKSRLLSDRFSAERPKGSFSTLEIQRTEQGDSAMYLCASSSLTGPTWATEAFFGQGTRLTVV.

The rearrangement uses TRBV11-2 and TRBJ2-1; as DNA is missing, the TRBD2 call by TCRdb cannot be tested. Germline V CDR1 and CDR2: SGHAT, FQNNGV. The CDR3 runs 21 residues. CDR3 residues: CASSPTGLAGLRTRSYNEQFF.

The CDR3 loop reads CSALLGGPDTQYF. The chain employs TRBV20-1 and TRBJ2-3; checking the TCRdb D call of TRBD1 is not possible without DNA. CDR1 and CDR2 (germline): DFQATT, SNEGSKA (reference sequence). CDR3 size: 13 residues.

The chain has TRBV11-2 and TRBJ2-3. The CDR3 spans 14 residues. From germline, CDR1 is SGHAT and CDR2 FQNNGV. CDR3 in amino acids: CASNYDGHTDTQYF.

The chain carries TRBV18 and TRBJ1-1. This CDR3 is 13 amino acids long. Germline CDR1 reads KGHSH; CDR2 reads LQKENI. The CDR3 region is CASLQDLNTEAFF.

This rearrangement joins TRBV27 to TRBJ2-1; TCRdb returns TRBD2, unconfirmable since there is no DNA. The CDR3 spans 16 residues. Germline-derived CDR1 and CDR2 are MNHEY and SMNVEV (reference sequence). The CDR3 spells CASNRLAGGPGDEQFF.

The rearrangement links TRBV7-6 to TRBJ1-2. Germline V lookup: CDR1 SGHVS, CDR2 FNYEAQ. This CDR3 has 13 amino acids. CDR3 sequence: CASSEKVNYGYTF. Based on the CDR3 plus reference TRBV7-6 and TRBJ1-2, the full variable domain is GAGVSQSPRYKVTKRGQDVALRCDPISGHVSLYWYRQALGQGPEFLTYFNYEAQQDKSGLPNDRFSAERPEGSISTLTIQRTEQRDSAMYRCASSEKVNYGYTFGSGTRLTVV.

V gene TRBV20-1 combines with J gene TRBJ1-2; TCRdb gives TRBD1 as the D gene, but with no DNA this cannot be confirmed. This CDR3 is built from 13 residues. Germline CDR1 and CDR2: DFQATT and SNEGSKA (reference sequence). CDR3 amino acids: CSASLGRDYGYTF.

V is TRBV21-1 and J is TRBJ2-4; TCRdb's assignment of TRBD2 cannot be checked, as there is no DNA. TRBV21-1 is labeled a pseudogene. The CDR3 runs 16 residues. Here the CDR3 reads CASKTRAQKAKNIQYF.

Here the CDR3 reads CASMGRQAGSTYEQYF. The genes are TRBV2 and TRBJ2-7; there is no DNA to check the TCRdb D call of TRBD1. This CDR3 spans 16 amino acids. The germline V gene has CDR1 SNHLY and CDR2 FYNNEI.